A single sample gave rise to the 9 T cell receptor beta chains below, sequenced in a study of blood T cell repertoires in COVID-19. This table comes from immunoSEQ multiplex PCR, and its TCRdb copy is limited to in-frame clones, with some not included. The table shows some 52,000 clones, with nearly 90% occurring only once. The sample consisted of peripheral blood. Source of these receptors: a man aged 60-69 years with active COVID-19.

This chain connects TRBV24-1 to TRBJ2-6; a weak D match, TRBD2 (6 bases). CDR3 size: 16 residues. V lost 6 bases, J lost 1 base, and 12 bases lay in between. From germline, CDR1 is KGHDR and CDR2 SFDVKD. The CDR3 DNA reads as TGTGCCACCAGTCCCCGGGAGAAGTCTGGGGCCAACGTCCTGACTTTC. The encoded protein is CATSPREKSGANVLTF.

The chain uses TRBV5-8 and TRBJ1-5, with D possibly matching TRBD1 (6 bases). The CDR3 runs to 14 residues. V lost 0 bases, J lost 2 bases, and 6 bases lay in between. Germline CDR1 reads SGHTS; CDR2 reads YDEGEE. In nucleotides, the CDR3 is TGTGCCAGCAGCTTGGGGACAGGCAATCAGCCCCAGCATTTT. Amino acid sequence: CASSLGTGNQPQHF.

This sequence joins TRBV6-2 or TRBV6-3 and TRBJ2-7; D possibly corresponds to TRBD1 (6 bases). Looked up from germline, CDR1 is MNHEY and CDR2 is SVGEGT. The CDR3 spans 14 residues. V shed 3 bases and J shed 0 bases, with 9 bases lying between them. The CDR3 region has the DNA TGTGCCAGCAGTTATATAGGGGGCTCCTACGAGCAGTACTTC. Residues: CASSYIGGSYEQYF.

The chain is built from TRBV14 and TRBJ1-1; no firm D call. In germline, CDR1 is SGHDN, CDR2 FVKESK. This CDR3 contains 13 residues. Trimming removed 0 bases from V and 5 bases from J, with 7 bases in between. The CDR3 DNA reads TGTGCCAGCAGCCAAGATACTTGGACTGAAGCTTTCTTT. Translated, it gives CASSQDTWTEAFF.

This clone was detected only a few times. The chain has TRBV19 and TRBJ1-5, with D tentatively TRBD1 (5 bases). The ends were cut back, 6 bases at V and 6 bases at J, with 15 bases in the middle. CDR3 size: 14 residues. Germline CDR1 and CDR2: LNHDA and SQIVND (reference sequence). The CDR3 reads CASRSSGAVQPQHF. Written as DNA, the CDR3 is TGTGCCAGTAGGAGTTCTGGGGCAGTTCAGCCCCAGCATTTT.

The rearrangement links TRBV28 to TRBJ1-4; D is undetermined. Trimming left V 6 bases short and J 5 bases short, with 16 bases between. The CDR3 totals 15 residues. The germline CDR1 and CDR2 sequences are MDHEN and SYDVKM. CDR3 region: CASRLSEFNNEKLFF. CDR3 coding DNA: TGTGCCAGCAGGTTGAGCGAGTTTAACAATGAAAAACTGTTTTTT.

V is TRBV18 and J is TRBJ2-1; 10 bases agree with TRBD1. The ends lost 6 bases at V and 2 bases at J; junction bases unmatched: 7. CDR1 is KGHSH, CDR2 LQKENI, per germline. The CDR3 extends over 16 amino acids. The CDR3 coding sequence is TGTGCCAGCTCGCGGACAGGGGGTTTAACCTACAATGAGCAGTTCTTC. It codes for CASSRTGGLTYNEQFF.

This chain connects TRBV24-1 to TRBJ1-3; maybe TRBD1 (6 bases). V lost 9 bases, J lost 5 bases, and 13 bases lay in between. The CDR3 has 13 residues. In germline, CDR1 is KGHDR, CDR2 SFDVKD. CDR3 bases: TGTGCCACCGGGGGGGGGCATCGAAACACCATATATTTT. Protein product: CATGGGHRNTIYF.

This sequence joins TRBV5-3 and TRBJ2-2; D remains ambiguous. TRBV5-3 is an ORF; its function is uncertain. The length of the CDR3 is 16 residues. The V and J ends lost 0 bases and 3 bases respectively, with 12 bases between them. The CDR3 nucleotides are TGTGCCAGAAGCTTGGCCCAAAGACTTGACACCGGGGAGCTGTTTTTT. It specifies CARSLAQRLDTGELFF.